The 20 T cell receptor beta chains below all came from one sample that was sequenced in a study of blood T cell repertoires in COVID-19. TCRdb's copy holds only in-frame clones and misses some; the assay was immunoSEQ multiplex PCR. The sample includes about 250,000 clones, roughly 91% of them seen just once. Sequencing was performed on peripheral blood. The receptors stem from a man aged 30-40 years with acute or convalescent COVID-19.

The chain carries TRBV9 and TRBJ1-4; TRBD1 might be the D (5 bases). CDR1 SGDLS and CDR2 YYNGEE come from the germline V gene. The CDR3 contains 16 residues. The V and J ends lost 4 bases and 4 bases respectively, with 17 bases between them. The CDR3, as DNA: TGTGCCAGCAGCCCCGGACACTCGGATATTAATGAAAAACTGTTTTTT. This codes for CASSPGHSDINEKLFF.

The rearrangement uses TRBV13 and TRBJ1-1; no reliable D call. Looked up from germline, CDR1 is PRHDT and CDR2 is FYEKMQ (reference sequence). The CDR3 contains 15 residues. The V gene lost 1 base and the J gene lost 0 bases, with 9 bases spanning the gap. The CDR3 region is CASSLVAELNTEAFF. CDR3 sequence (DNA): TGTGCCAGCAGCTTAGTGGCAGAATTGAACACTGAAGCTTTCTTT.

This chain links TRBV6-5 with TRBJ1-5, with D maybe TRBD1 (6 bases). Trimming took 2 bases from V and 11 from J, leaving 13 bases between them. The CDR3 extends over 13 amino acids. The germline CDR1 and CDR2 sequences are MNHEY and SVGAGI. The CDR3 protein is CASSYGPGHSQHF. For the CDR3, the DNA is TGTGCCAGCAGTTACGGGCCGGGACATTCCCAGCATTTT.

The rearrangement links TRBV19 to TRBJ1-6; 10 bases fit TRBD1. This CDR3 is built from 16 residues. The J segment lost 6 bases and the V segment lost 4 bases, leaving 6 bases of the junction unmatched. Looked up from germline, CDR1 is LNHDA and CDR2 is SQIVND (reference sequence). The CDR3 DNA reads TGTGCCAGTAGTACCTGGACAGGGGGACCTAATTCACCCCTCCACTTT. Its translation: CASSTWTGGPNSPLHF.

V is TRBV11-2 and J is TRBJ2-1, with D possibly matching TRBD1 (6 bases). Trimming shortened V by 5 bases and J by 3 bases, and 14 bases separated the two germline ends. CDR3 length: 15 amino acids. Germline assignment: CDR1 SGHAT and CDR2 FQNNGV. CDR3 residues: CASSPQGLGYNEQFF. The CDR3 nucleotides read TGTGCCAGCAGCCCACAGGGCCTCGGCTACAATGAGCAGTTCTTC.

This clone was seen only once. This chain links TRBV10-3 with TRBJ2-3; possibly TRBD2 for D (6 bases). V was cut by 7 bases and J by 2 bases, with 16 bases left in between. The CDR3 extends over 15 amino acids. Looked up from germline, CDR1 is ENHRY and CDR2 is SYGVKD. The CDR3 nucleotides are TGTGCCATCACTGCTGCGGGGAGAGTCACAGATACGCAGTATTTT. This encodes CAITAAGRVTDTQYF.

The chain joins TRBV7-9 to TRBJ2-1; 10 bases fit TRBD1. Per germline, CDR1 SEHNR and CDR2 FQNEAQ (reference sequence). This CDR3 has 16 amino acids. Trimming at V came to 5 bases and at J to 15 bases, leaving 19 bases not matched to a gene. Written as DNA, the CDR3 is TGTGCCAGCAGCCCAGATGACAGGGGGCGGGTGGTCGGTTCGTTCTTC. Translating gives CASSPDDRGRVVGSFF.

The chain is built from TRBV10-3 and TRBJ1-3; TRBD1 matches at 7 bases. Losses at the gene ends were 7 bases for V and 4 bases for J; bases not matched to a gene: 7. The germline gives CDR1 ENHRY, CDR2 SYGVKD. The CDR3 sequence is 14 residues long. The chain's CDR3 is CAINGQDKGNTIYF. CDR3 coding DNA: TGTGCCATCAATGGACAGGACAAGGGAAACACCATATATTTT.

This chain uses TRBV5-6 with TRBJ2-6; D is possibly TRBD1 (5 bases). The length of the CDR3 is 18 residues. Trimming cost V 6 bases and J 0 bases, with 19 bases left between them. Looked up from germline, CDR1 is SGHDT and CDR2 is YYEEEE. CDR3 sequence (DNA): TGTGCCAGCAACCTTTTGACAGCCTTCAGCTCTGGGGCCAACGTCCTGACTTTC. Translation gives CASNLLTAFSSGANVLTF.

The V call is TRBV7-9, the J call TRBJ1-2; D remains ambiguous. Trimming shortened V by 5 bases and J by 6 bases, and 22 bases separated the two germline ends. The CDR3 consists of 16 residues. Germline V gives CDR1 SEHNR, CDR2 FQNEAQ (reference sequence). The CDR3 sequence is CASSLGSTSESHGYTF. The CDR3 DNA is TGTGCCAGCAGCCTTGGCTCGACATCTGAGAGCCATGGCTACACCTTC.

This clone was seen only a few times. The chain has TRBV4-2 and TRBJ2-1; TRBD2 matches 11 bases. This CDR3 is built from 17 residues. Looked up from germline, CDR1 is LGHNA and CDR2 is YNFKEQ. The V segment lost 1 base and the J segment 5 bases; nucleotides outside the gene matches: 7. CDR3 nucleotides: TGTGCCAGCAGCCAAGGATTTTTGGGACTAGCGGACAATGAGCAGTTCTTC. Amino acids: CASSQGFLGLADNEQFF.

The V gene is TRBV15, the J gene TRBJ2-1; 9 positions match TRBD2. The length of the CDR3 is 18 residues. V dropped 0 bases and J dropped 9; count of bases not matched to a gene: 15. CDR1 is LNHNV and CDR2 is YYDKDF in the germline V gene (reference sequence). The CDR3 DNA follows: TGTGCCACCAGCAGAGATCGGAGTGTAGGTAGCGGGAGCAGTGAGCAGTTCTTC. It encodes CATSRDRSVGSGSSEQFF.

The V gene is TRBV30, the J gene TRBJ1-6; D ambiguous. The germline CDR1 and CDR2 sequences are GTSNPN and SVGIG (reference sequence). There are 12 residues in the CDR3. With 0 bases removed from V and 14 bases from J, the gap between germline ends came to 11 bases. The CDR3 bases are TGTGCCTGGAGTGTAGGGAGGGTGGCCCTCCACTTT. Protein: CAWSVGRVALHF.

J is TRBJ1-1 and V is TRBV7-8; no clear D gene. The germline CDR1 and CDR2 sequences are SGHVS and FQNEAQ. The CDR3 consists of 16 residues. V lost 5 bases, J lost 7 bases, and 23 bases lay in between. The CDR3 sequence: CASSRVTSPSQSEAFF. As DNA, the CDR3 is TGTGCCAGCAGCCGAGTTACCTCCCCTTCACAGAGTGAAGCTTTCTTT.

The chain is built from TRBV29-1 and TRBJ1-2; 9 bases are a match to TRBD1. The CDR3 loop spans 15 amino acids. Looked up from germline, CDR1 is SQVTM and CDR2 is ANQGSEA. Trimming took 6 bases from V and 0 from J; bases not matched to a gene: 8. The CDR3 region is CSVRDRAISNYGYTF. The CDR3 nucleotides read TGCAGCGTCCGGGACAGGGCGATCTCTAACTATGGCTACACCTTC.

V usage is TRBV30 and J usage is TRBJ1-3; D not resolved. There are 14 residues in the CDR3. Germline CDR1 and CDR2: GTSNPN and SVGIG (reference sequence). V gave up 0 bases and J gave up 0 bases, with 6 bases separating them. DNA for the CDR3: TGTGCCTGGAGTGTCGGGTACTCTGGAAACACCATATATTTT. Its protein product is CAWSVGYSGNTIYF.

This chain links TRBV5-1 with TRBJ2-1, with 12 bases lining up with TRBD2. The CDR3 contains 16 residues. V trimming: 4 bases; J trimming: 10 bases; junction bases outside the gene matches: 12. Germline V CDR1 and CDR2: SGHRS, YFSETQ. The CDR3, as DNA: TGCGCCAGCAGCCCCGGTATCCTAGCGGGGGGGGTGGAGCAGTTCTTC. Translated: CASSPGILAGGVEQFF.

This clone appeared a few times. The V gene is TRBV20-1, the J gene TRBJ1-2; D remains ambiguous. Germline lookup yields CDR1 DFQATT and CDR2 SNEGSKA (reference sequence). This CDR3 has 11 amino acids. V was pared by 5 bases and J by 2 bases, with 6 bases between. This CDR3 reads CSAPRNYGYTF. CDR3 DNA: TGCAGTGCTCCTAGGAACTATGGCTACACCTTC.

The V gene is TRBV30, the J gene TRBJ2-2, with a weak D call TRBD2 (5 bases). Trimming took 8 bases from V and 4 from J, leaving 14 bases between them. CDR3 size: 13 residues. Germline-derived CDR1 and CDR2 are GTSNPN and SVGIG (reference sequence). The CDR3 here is CARRRIGTGELFF. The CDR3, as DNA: TGTGCCCGCCGGAGGATCGGCACCGGGGAGCTGTTTTTT.

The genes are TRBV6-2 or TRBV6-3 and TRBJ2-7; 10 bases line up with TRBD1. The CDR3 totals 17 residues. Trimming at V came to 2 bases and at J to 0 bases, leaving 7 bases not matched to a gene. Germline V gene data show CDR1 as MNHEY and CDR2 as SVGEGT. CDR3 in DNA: TGTGCCAGCAGTTACCCGAGACAGGGGGCAATCTCCTACGAGCAGTACTTC. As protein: CASSYPRQGAISYEQYF.